This T cell receptor beta chain appears in the sequencing data of a study of control samples from healthy donors and cancer patients. Measured with immunoSEQ multiplex PCR; TCRdb has only the in-frame clones, and not every one. This table has 17,000 or so clones, about 89% appearing once. CDR3 length: 11 residues. V was clipped by 6 bases and J by 8 bases; unmatched bases: 3. The genes are TRBV12-3 or TRBV12-4 and TRBJ1-2, with 7 bases identical to TRBD1. Sequenced input: PBMCs. The receptor was isolated from a man between 60 and 75 years old with head and neck cancer. Here the CDR3 reads CASRQGDGYTF. DNA of the CDR3: TGTGCCAGCAGGCAGGGGGACGGCTACACCTTC.